The T cell receptor beta chain described here comes from a study of beta chain features in type 1 diabetes. Every isolated RNA sample was fully reverse transcribed, so sequencing captured expressed TCRB transcripts. TCRdb keeps only in-frame clones here, not all; method: immunoSEQ multiplex PCR. The sample gives hundreds of thousands of clones, 68% of which show up once; roughly 0.048% is in the top ten. Study outcomes and limitations: Equally in patients and controls, PCR might preferentially amplify shorter templates.

About this clone: Its specificity is unknown.

CDR1 SGHVS and CDR2 FNYEAQ come from the germline V gene. The V end lost 5 bases, the J end lost 6 bases, and 8 bases lay between the germline ends. The CDR3 has 11 amino acids. This TCR derives from a man aged 25-45 years in good health. This chain links TRBV7-6 with TRBJ2-7, with D perhaps matching TRBD2 (6 bases). The sample comprised naive CD4+ T cells from blood. The CDR3 nucleotides read TGTGCCAGCAGCCCAGCGGGCGAGCAGTACTTC. Translation: CASSPAGEQYF.